Each of the 24 T cell receptor beta chains below was sequenced from the same sample in a study of shared T cell receptors in the human thymus. TCRdb keeps only in-frame clones here, not all; method: immunoSEQ multiplex PCR. The repertoire holds some 760,000 clones, with approximately 83% as singletons. These data also featured in a second study, about human thymus T cells.

The sample taken for sequencing was thymocytes. These receptors originate from a girl in the first two years of life with a congenital heart defect.

V is TRBV5-1 and J is TRBJ2-7; weak D call: TRBD2 (7 bases). From germline, CDR1 is SGHRS and CDR2 YFSETQ. The ends were cut back, 0 bases at V and 4 bases at J, with 14 bases in the middle. This CDR3 contains 15 residues. The CDR3 DNA sequence: TGCGCCAGCAGCTTGGAGGGGGGGGGCCGATACGAGCAGTACTTC. Translation gives CASSLEGGGRYEQYF.

The chain uses TRBV14 and TRBJ2-7; 7 bases agree with TRBD1. Germline assignment: CDR1 SGHDN and CDR2 FVKESK. The CDR3 is 16 amino acids. Losses at the gene ends were 0 bases for V and 1 base for J; bases not matched to a gene: 6. CDR3 protein: CASSQDHSTGSYEQYF. Here the CDR3 DNA reads TGTGCCAGCAGCCAAGATCATTCGACAGGGTCCTACGAGCAGTACTTC.

The chain has TRBV10-1 and TRBJ2-7; 7 bases agree with TRBD1. J was trimmed by 5 bases and V by 6 bases; bases with no gene match: 16. The CDR3 is made up of 16 amino acids. Germline V gives CDR1 WNHNN, CDR2 SYGVQD (reference sequence). CDR3 sequence reads: CASREEKSGTDNEQYF. In DNA form, the CDR3 reads TGCGCCAGCAGGGAGGAGAAATCCGGGACAGATAACGAGCAGTACTTC.

The chain links TRBV27 to TRBJ2-1, with TRBD2 identical over 7 bases. J gave up 2 bases and V 6 bases, and 13 bases lay outside the gene matches. There are 17 residues in the CDR3. CDR1 is MNHEY and CDR2 is SMNVEV in the germline V gene (reference sequence). CDR3 sequence reads: CASSSWDYPTTYNEQFF. CDR3 sequence (DNA): TGTGCCAGCAGCTCCTGGGACTACCCCACGACCTACAATGAGCAGTTCTTC.

The chain carries TRBV4-1 and TRBJ1-3; the D is unclear. The CDR3 runs 16 residues. V lost 0 bases, J lost 0 bases, and 9 bases lay in between. In germline, CDR1 is MGHRA, CDR2 YSYEKL. CDR3 DNA sequence: TGCGCCAGCAGCCAAGAACCCTATCCCTCTGGAAACACCATATATTTT. This gives the protein CASSQEPYPSGNTIYF.

V gene TRBV5-1 combines with J gene TRBJ1-2; 7 bases fit TRBD1. After removal of 1 base from V and 2 bases from J, the junction contained 2 bases not matched to a gene. The CDR3 covers 14 residues. Germline V gene lookup returns CDR1 SGHRS and CDR2 YFSETQ. CDR3 region: CASSLPTGNYGYTF. In DNA, the CDR3 is TGCGCCAGCAGCTTGCCGACAGGGAACTATGGCTACACCTTC.

The chain combines TRBV6-5 with TRBJ2-3, with TRBD1 as a possible D gene (6 bases). Trimming left V 5 bases short and J 1 base short, with 10 bases between. Germline V gene data show CDR1 as MNHEY and CDR2 as SVGAGI. This CDR3 contains 14 residues. The CDR3 here is CASSTRQGTDTQYF. As DNA, the CDR3 is TGTGCCAGCAGTACCCGACAGGGCACAGATACGCAGTATTTT.

CDR3 sequence: CASSETDASGQETQYF. CDR3 nucleotide sequence: TGTGCCAGCAGTGAGACTGATGCTAGCGGCCAAGAGACCCAGTACTTC. The genes are TRBV2 and TRBJ2-5, with TRBD2 matching over 7 bases. The CDR3 contains 16 residues. V trimming: 3 bases; J trimming: 1 base; junction bases outside the gene matches: 8. Germline lookup yields CDR1 SNHLY and CDR2 FYNNEI.

The chain couples TRBV28 to TRBJ1-1, with D possibly matching TRBD1 (6 bases). This CDR3 is built from 15 residues. V lost 1 base to trimming and J lost 1 base, with 10 bases between them. Germline V gene lookup returns CDR1 MDHEN and CDR2 SYDVKM. The CDR3 nucleotides are TGTGCCAGCAGTTTATACAGGGATGAGAACACTGAAGCTTTCTTT. Protein: CASSLYRDENTEAFF.

This chain links TRBV28 with TRBJ2-4; D may be TRBD1 (6 bases). Trimming left V 3 bases short and J 5 bases short, with 14 bases between. Germline V gene sequence: CDR1 MDHEN, CDR2 SYDVKM. This CDR3 comprises 15 residues. DNA for the CDR3: TGTGCCAGCAGTTTTTCATCCAGGGGAGAAAACATTCAGTACTTC. Its translation is CASSFSSRGENIQYF. Based on the CDR3 plus reference TRBV28 and TRBJ2-4, the full variable domain is DVKVTQSSRYLVKRTGEKVFLECVQDMDHENMFWYRQDPGLGLRLIYFSYDVKMKEKGDIPEGYSVSREKKERFSLILESASTNQTSMYLCASSFSSRGENIQYFGAGTRLSVL.

This chain joins TRBV9 and TRBJ2-1; the match to TRBD2 covers 8 bases. V lost 3 bases and J lost 1; bases outside the gene matches: 9. The V gene's germline CDR1 is SGDLS and CDR2 YYNGEE. CDR3 length: 17 residues. The CDR3 sequence: CASSGRGGGWSYNEQFF. The CDR3 nucleotides are TGTGCCAGCAGCGGTCGAGGCGGGGGGTGGTCCTACAATGAGCAGTTCTTC.

The chain has TRBV9 and TRBJ2-5; TRBD2 is a possible D gene (7 bases). V was pared by 4 bases and J by 4 bases, with 20 bases between. Germline CDR1 is SGDLS and CDR2 is YYNGEE. This CDR3 is built from 16 residues. This CDR3 is CASSPARGGARETQYF. CDR3 coding DNA: TGTGCCAGCAGCCCCGCTAGGGGGGGGGCCCGAGAGACCCAGTACTTC.

This clone occurred a few times. CDR3 amino acids: CASQRIAGSSYEQYF. The CDR3 DNA reads TGTGCCAGCCAGCGTATAGCGGGGAGCTCCTACGAGCAGTACTTC. The chain carries TRBV7-9 and TRBJ2-7, with 8 positions matching TRBD2. Trimming removed 8 bases from V and 0 bases from J; junction bases left unmatched: 9. CDR1 and CDR2 (germline): SEHNR, FQNEAQ (reference sequence). The CDR3 has 15 amino acids.

Here the CDR3 DNA reads TGTGCCAGCACGCGGGGGGAAGGCTACACCTTC. Residues: CASTRGEGYTF. The genes are TRBV6-6 and TRBJ1-2; D is possibly TRBD1 (5 bases). V was shortened by 7 bases and J by 8 bases, with 11 bases between the two germline ends. This CDR3 region has 11 residues. Germline CDR1 MNHNY, CDR2 SVGAGI (reference sequence).

V usage is TRBV15 and J usage is TRBJ1-2; 9 nucleotides match TRBD1. Germline trimming cut 4 bases from V and 8 bases from J; bases unmatched to any gene: 11. This CDR3 has 15 amino acids. Per the germline V gene, CDR1 is LNHNV and CDR2 is YYDKDF (reference sequence). The CDR3 region has the DNA TGTGCCACCAGCACAATTATATCAGGGACAGGGGGCTACACCTTC. Translated: CATSTIISGTGGYTF. Combining the CDR3 with reference TRBV15 and TRBJ1-2 gives the whole variable domain DAMVIQNPRYQVTQFGKPVTLSCSQTLNHNVMYWYQQKSSQAPKLLFHYYDKDFNNEADTPDNFQSRRPNTSFCFLDIRSPGLGDTAMYLCATSTIISGTGGYTFGSGTRLTVV.

In regard to this clone: One end of the junction fails to match germline, which may point to a read error. The V call is TRBV5-4, the J call TRBJ2-5, with TRBD2 as a possible D gene (5 bases). Germline lookup yields CDR1 SGHNT and CDR2 YYREEE (reference sequence). The CDR3 runs 16 residues. In DNA form, the CDR3 reads TGTGCCAGCAGCAGCTCGGACCTAGCACAACCCGGTGTTCTGAACTTC. It encodes CASSSSDLAQPGVLNF. Using reference TRBV5-4 and TRBJ2-5 for the parts outside the CDR3, the full variable domain is ETGVTQSPTHLIKTRGQQVTLRCSSQSGHNTVSWYQQALGQGPQFIFQYYREEENGRGNFPPRFSGLQFPNYSSELNVNALELDDSALYLCASSSSDLAQPGVLNFGPGTRLLVL.

The J gene is TRBJ2-1, the V gene TRBV13, with D uncertain. This CDR3 is built from 14 residues. V shed 0 bases and J shed 5 bases, with 8 bases lying between them. Germline CDR1 PRHDT, CDR2 FYEKMQ (reference sequence). CDR3 in DNA: TGTGCCAGCAGCTTAGGGCCCCCAGACAATGAGCAGTTCTTC. This translates into CASSLGPPDNEQFF.

The J gene is TRBJ2-5, the V gene TRBV2; D may be TRBD2 (6 bases). Looked up from germline, CDR1 is SNHLY and CDR2 is FYNNEI. This CDR3 spans 14 amino acids. Trimming pared 5 bases from V and 4 bases from J, leaving 14 bases between. CDR3 residues: CASSSSSEGETQYF. The CDR3 DNA sequence: TGTGCCAGCAGTTCTTCTAGCGAAGGAGAGACCCAGTACTTC.

In its sample, this clone was seen a few times. The chain has TRBV27 and TRBJ2-4; 8 bases are shared with TRBD2. V lost 1 base and J lost 2; bases outside the gene matches: 16. The CDR3 is 20 residues long. Germline V gives CDR1 MNHEY, CDR2 SMNVEV (reference sequence). The CDR3 spells CASSLFGQRGPSWSKNIQYF. The DNA of the CDR3 is TGTGCCAGCAGTTTATTTGGGCAGCGGGGGCCTTCGTGGTCCAAAAACATTCAGTACTTC.

The table lists this clone with a count of one. CDR3 in amino acids: CSATIADEQFF. For the CDR3, the DNA is TGCAGCGCCACCATAGCGGATGAGCAGTTCTTC. The chain employs TRBV29-1 and TRBJ2-1; D may be TRBD2 (6 bases). The CDR3 totals 11 residues. Germline V gives CDR1 SQVTM, CDR2 ANQGSEA. V shed 7 bases and J shed 8 bases, with 12 bases lying between them.

This clone turned up a few times. V gene TRBV29-1 combines with J gene TRBJ1-2, with D unclear. CDR3 length: 10 amino acids. V was clipped by 7 bases and J by 8 bases, with 11 bases between them. Per germline, CDR1 SQVTM and CDR2 ANQGSEA. CDR3 nucleotides: TGCAGCGCCGAATCGGAGGGCTACACCTTC. As protein: CSAESEGYTF.

V usage is TRBV6-5 and J usage is TRBJ2-5, with a weak D call TRBD2 (6 bases). CDR3 length equals 13 residues. V lost 9 bases and J lost 1, with 12 bases in between. Germline V gene sequence: CDR1 MNHEY, CDR2 SVGAGI. The CDR3: CASSPGLQETQYF. The DNA of the CDR3 is TGTGCCAGTTCGCCGGGACTCCAAGAGACCCAGTACTTC.

The rearrangement links TRBV5-1 to TRBJ2-2; maybe TRBD1 (6 bases). Trimming left V 4 bases short and J 5 bases short, with 18 bases between. Germline CDR1 SGHRS, CDR2 YFSETQ. The CDR3 totals 16 residues. The CDR3 sequence is CASSTEPFGQTGELFF. DNA of the CDR3: TGCGCCAGCAGCACTGAACCTTTCGGACAGACCGGGGAGCTGTTTTTT.

This sequence joins TRBV7-6 and TRBJ2-7, with 8 bases aligning to TRBD1. This CDR3 comprises 14 residues. The trim removed 2 bases at V and 5 bases at J, leaving 5 bases unmatched. In germline, CDR1 is SGHVS, CDR2 FNYEAQ. CDR3 residues: CASSLRTGFDEQYF. The DNA of the CDR3 is TGTGCCAGCAGCTTAAGGACAGGGTTCGACGAGCAGTACTTC.